One TCR beta chain is described in this entry. The germline gives CDR1 SGHRS, CDR2 YFSETQ. This CDR3 has 17 residues. V lost 4 bases, J lost 0 bases, and 8 bases stayed unmatched. These data are taken from a study of blood T cell repertoires in COVID-19. Data came from immunoSEQ multiplex PCR; TCRdb stores just in-frame clones and leaves some out. The data contain approximately 220,000 clones, 88% of them singletons. V and J are TRBV5-1 and TRBJ2-2, with 8 nucleotides matching TRBD1. The sequence was collected from a man aged 40-55 years with acute or convalescent COVID-19. Sequenced material: peripheral blood. CDR3: CASSNRTGPSNTGELFF. In DNA form, the CDR3 reads TGCGCCAGCAGCAACCGGACAGGGCCTTCGAACACCGGGGAGCTGTTTTTT.